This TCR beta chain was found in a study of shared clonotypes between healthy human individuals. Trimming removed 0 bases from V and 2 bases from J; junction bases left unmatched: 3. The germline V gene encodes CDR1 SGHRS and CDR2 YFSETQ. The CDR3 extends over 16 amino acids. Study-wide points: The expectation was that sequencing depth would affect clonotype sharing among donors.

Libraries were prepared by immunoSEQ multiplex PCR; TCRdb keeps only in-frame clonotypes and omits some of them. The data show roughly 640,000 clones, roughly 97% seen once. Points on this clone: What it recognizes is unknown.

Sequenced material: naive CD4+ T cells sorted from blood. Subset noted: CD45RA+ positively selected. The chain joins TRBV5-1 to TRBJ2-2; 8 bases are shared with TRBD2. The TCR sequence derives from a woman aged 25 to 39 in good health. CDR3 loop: CASSLGGLGNTGELFF. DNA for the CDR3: TGCGCCAGCAGCTTGGGGGGACTAGGTAACACCGGGGAGCTGTTTTTT.